This section outlines one TCR beta chain sequence together with its context. The antigen remains undetermined. The sample belongs to a study of lymphopenia after photon versus proton radiotherapy. Study outcomes and limitations: Relative stability marked proton patients; photon patients lost diversity and naive cells. After lymphocyte nadir, photon-treated repertoires showed oligoclonal expansion, especially CD8+ Temra.

The CDR3 length is 13 residues. Per the germline V gene, CDR1 is LGHNT and CDR2 is FRNRAP. The V end lost 8 bases, the J end lost 4 bases, and 14 bases lay between the germline ends. The protocol was immunoSEQ multiplex PCR, while the TCRdb copy is restricted to in-frame clones and leaves out a portion. The data show around 160,000 clones, about 88% seen once. This sample comprised peripheral blood, obtained from a patient treated with photon-based radiotherapy. This clonotype was obtained from a man aged 45-60 years with gastric cancer. The chain employs TRBV12-5 and TRBJ2-5; D remains ambiguous. The CDR3 region is CASLKDTRETQYF. As DNA, the CDR3 is TGTGCTAGTTTAAAAGACACACGAGAGACCCAGTACTTC.